The sequence of this T cell receptor (beta chain) was determined in a study of CD8 T cells in Susac syndrome. Study-level information: Patients with Susac syndrome, at blood draw, were therapy-naive, on corticosteroids, or on intravenous immunoglobulin alone.

It was negative isolation that provided the CD8+ and CD4+ T cells, whereas TEMRA cells were enriched by FACS. CDR3 length: 13 residues. Germline CDR1 is ENHRY and CDR2 is SYGVKD. V lost 3 bases and J 4 bases, leaving 9 bases between the germline ends. A quantity of about 0.5 to 1 ug RNA underwent reverse transcription using random hexamers. TCRdb analysed the immunoSEQ multiplex PCR reads with MiXCR anew, one entry per CDR3 protein. This sample has tens of thousands of distinct CDR3 sequences, with around 93% found just once. V is TRBV10-3 and J is TRBJ2-5; D is unclear. The sequence was collected from a human donor with Susac syndrome. The sequencing input was CD4+ T cells from PBMCs. The CDR3 region has the DNA TGTGCCATCAGTGAAGGCCCCAGAGAGACCCAGTACTTC. Translating gives CAISEGPRETQYF.